This TCR beta chain was sequenced in a study of cytomegalovirus exposure and HLA in healthy donors. Regarding this clone: Its antigen is currently unknown.

Assay: immunoSEQ multiplex PCR; the TCRdb copy retains only in-frame clones and omits some. The sample shows 55,000 to 70,000 clones, about 91% of them seen only once. Separation from the 666-subject first cohort characterized the roughly 120-subject validation cohort, to which the donors belonged. Broader study findings: The study found most TCR sequences rare, yet found some public TCRs in many donors. The study designated 150 or so TCR beta chains cytomegalovirus-associated.

The sequenced material came from PBMCs. The origin of this receptor is a woman aged 25 to 39 in good health and CMV-seronegative.

The CDR3 region has the DNA TGTGCCAGCGTTCAGGGATCTCCCCCCGAGCAGTACTTC. This gives the protein CASVQGSPPEQYF. V usage is TRBV6-5 and J usage is TRBJ2-7, with a possible D match to TRBD1 (5 bases). Germline V gives CDR1 MNHEY, CDR2 SVGAGI. The CDR3 is made up of 13 amino acids. The V gene lost 8 bases and the J gene lost 6 bases, with 17 bases spanning the gap.